This note documents a single TCR beta chain sequence. The sample belongs to a study of T cell changes during pregnancy in multiple sclerosis. The CDR3 extends over 14 amino acids. Looked up from germline, CDR1 is MNHNS and CDR2 is SASEGT. V lost 1 base to trimming and J lost 4 bases, with 10 bases between them. Only in-frame clones appear in the TCRdb table, and some are missing; sequencing was by immunoSEQ multiplex PCR. The data hold some 39,000 clones, with 75% to 95% observed a single time. V usage is TRBV6-1 and J usage is TRBJ1-2; TRBD1 is a possible D gene (6 bases). This clonotype was obtained from a female donor in good health, enrolled as a control in a pregnancy study. The source was CD4+ T cells from peripheral blood mononuclear cells, collected in the third trimester of pregnancy. The CDR3 loop is CASSEGGLSYGYTF. Here the CDR3 DNA reads TGTGCCAGCAGTGAAGGGGGGCTCAGCTATGGCTACACCTTC.